This T cell receptor beta chain is drawn from a study of PD-1 blockade in classical Hodgkin lymphoma. The wider study: Nivolumab 3 mg/kg was given intravenously every 2 weeks. General study results and limits: Before treatment, complete responders showed about the same diversity as newly diagnosed patients. After ASCT, patients who started nivolumab under 1 year later were excluded.

Stated time point: cycle 4 day 1 (C4D1), after less than 7 weeks of nivolumab. Each patient relapsed following autologous stem cell transplantation, and prior brentuximab vedotin exposure differed. Magnetic negative selection of thawed PBMCs was the method by which CD4+ T cells were purified. Complete response, partial response or progressive disease made up the best responses. The CDR3 spans 15 residues. Germline values: CDR1 SGHNT, CDR2 YYREEE (reference sequence). The ends lost 4 bases at V and 6 bases at J; junction bases unmatched: 6. The data were produced by immunoSEQ multiplex PCR, yet TCRdb's version contains in-frame clones alone and is incomplete. The sample holds around 30,000 clones; roughly nine tenths are singletons and the top ten take 0.3%. About this clone: What it binds is unknown.

The V gene is TRBV5-4, the J gene TRBJ1-4; 10 nucleotides match TRBD1. The input for sequencing was CD4+ T cells from blood, taken before the fourth cycle of nivolumab. This TCR came from a human donor with classical Hodgkin lymphoma. The CDR3 coding sequence is TGTGCCAGCAGCGAAAGGACAGGGGGGTATGAAAAACTGTTTTTT. It codes for CASSERTGGYEKLFF.